This T cell receptor (beta chain) stems from a study of shared clonotypes between healthy human individuals. Germline V gives CDR1 LGHNA, CDR2 YSLEER. The length of the CDR3 is 15 residues. Trimming cost V 1 base and J 4 bases; bases outside gene matches: 6. Clones were sequenced by immunoSEQ multiplex PCR, and TCRdb holds only the in-frame ones, with some missing. The sample includes 400,000 to 600,000 clones, around 79% seen only once; the top ten take around 13%. The chain joins TRBV4-3 to TRBJ1-2; 7 bases agree with TRBD1. The sequencing sample was made of PBMCs. This sequence originates from a woman in her thirties or forties in good health. Some clones in this sample may be carry-over from other donors' samples. Here the CDR3 DNA reads TGCGCCAGCAGCCAAGGACAGGGATCCACCTATGGCTACACCTTC. Amino acid sequence: CASSQGQGSTYGYTF.